The T cell receptor (beta chain) under discussion was sequenced for a study of blood T cell repertoires in COVID-19. Authors' data handling: Reference gene primer amplification gave nucleated cell count estimates. Here immunoSEQ multiplex PCR was the method, and the copy in TCRdb shows in-frame clones only, minus some. V, J and clone size derive from that table, while D and trimming were established from the DNA sequence. The sample includes about 280,000 clones, 70% to 90% of them seen just once. This clone was counted once. The germline CDR1 and CDR2 sequences are LNHDA and SQIVND (reference sequence). V dropped 5 bases and J dropped 0; count of bases not matched to a gene: 21. This CDR3 is 21 amino acids long. Cohort assignment relied on participant-reported clinical history. All recovered Cohort 3 donors got two negative PCRs, got clearance, or saw symptom resolution.

This chain joins TRBV19 and TRBJ1-5; TRBD1 agrees at 8 bases. Sequencing input: PBMCs or T cells enriched from blood (not recorded which). The receptor was derived from a woman between 25 and 40 years old who had recovered from COVID-19. Here the CDR3 DNA reads TGTGCCAGTAGTGCCGCCCCCTCACCGACAGGGGTAGGTTATAGCAATCAGCCCCAGCATTTT. Protein: CASSAAPSPTGVGYSNQPQHF.